This T cell receptor beta chain was recorded in a study of cytomegalovirus exposure and HLA in healthy donors. Use of 60 Vbeta and 13 Jbeta primers characterized the PCR. Clones were read by immunoSEQ multiplex PCR, and TCRdb kept only the in-frame ones, dropping some. The sample has 78,000 or so clones, 62% seen once. The CDR3 has 15 amino acids. Germline V gene data show CDR1 as KGHSH and CDR2 as LQKENI. The V and J ends lost 6 bases and 7 bases respectively, with 18 bases between them. The clonotype originates from a male donor in good health and CMV-seropositive. The material sequenced was PBMCs. The chain couples TRBV18 to TRBJ1-4, with D unresolved. The CDR3 DNA follows: TGTGCCAGCTCTGGGGTAGTCCGACGGGGTGAAAAACTGTTTTTT. The encoded protein is CASSGVVRRGEKLFF.